This TCR beta chain was sequenced during a study of shared clonotypes between healthy human individuals. Germline V gene data show CDR1 as SGDLS and CDR2 as YYNGEE. The CDR3 consists of 16 residues. V lost 0 bases and J lost 6; bases outside the gene matches: 6. Using immunoSEQ multiplex PCR, the repertoire was profiled, and TCRdb retains in-frame clones only, with some absent. The sample has roughly 380,000 clones; about 96% are singletons. The V call is TRBV9, the J call TRBJ2-2; TRBD1 matches 9 bases. The receptor's source is a man aged 25 to 40 in good health. The material sequenced was memory CD8+ T cells sorted from blood. Subset denoted: CD45RO+ cells pooled with CCR7-negative TemRA cells. CDR3 nucleotides: TGTGCCAGCAGCGTAGCCGGGACAGGGACCGCCGGGGAGCTGTTTTTT. Translated, it gives CASSVAGTGTAGELFF.